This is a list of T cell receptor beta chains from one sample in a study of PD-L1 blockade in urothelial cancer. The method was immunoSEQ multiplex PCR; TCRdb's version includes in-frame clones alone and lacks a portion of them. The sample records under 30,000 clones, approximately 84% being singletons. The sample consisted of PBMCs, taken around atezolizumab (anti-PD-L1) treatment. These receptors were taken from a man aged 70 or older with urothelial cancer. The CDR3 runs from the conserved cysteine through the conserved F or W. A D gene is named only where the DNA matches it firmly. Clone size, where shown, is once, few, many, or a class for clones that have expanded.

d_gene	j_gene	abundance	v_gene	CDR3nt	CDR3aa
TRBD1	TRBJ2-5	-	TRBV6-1	TGTGCCAGCAGTGTCCTCAGGGGGACGGGGGAGACCCAGTACTTC	CASSVLRGTGETQYF
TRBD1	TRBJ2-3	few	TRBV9	TGTGCCAGCAGCGTAGCCGGGACAGGGGGCAACACAGATACGCAGTATTTT	CASSVAGTGGNTDTQYF
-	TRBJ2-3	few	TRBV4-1	TGCGCCAGCAGCCAAGATCGAGAAAATACGCAGTATTTT	CASSQDRENTQYF
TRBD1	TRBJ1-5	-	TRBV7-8	TGTGCCAGCAGCCCAGAGACAGGGCTTAATAATCAGCCCCAGCATTTT	CASSPETGLNNQPQHF
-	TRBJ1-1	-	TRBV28	TGTGCCAGCAGCAATGACAGGTGGGCTTTCTTT	CASSNDRWAFF
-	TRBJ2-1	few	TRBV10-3	TGTGCCACCGGGAAGAGGGACTCCTACAATGAGCAGTTCTTC	CATGKRDSYNEQFF
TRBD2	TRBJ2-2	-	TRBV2	TGTGCCAGCAGTCCACTAGCGGGAGTAAATACCGGGGAGCTGTTTTTT	CASSPLAGVNTGELFF
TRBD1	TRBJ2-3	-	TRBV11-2	TGTGCCAGCAGCTTACAACCCGGGACAGCCCCTTGGACGCAGTATTTT	CASSLQPGTAPWTQYF
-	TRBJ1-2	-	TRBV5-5	TGTGCCAGCAGCCGGGAGGTGGGCTTCTATGGCTACACCTTC	CASSREVGFYGYTF
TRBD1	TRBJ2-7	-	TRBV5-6	TGTGCCAGCAGCTTCGGGACAGGGGTTAGGGGAAACGAGCAGTACTTC	CASSFGTGVRGNEQYF
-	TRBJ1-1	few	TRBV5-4	TGTGCCAGCAGAGGGGGGGGGAGGGACACTGAAGCTTTCTTT	CASRGGGRDTEAFF
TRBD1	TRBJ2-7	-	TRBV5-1	TGCGCCAGCAGCTTAAGTTCCGGACAGGGGTTCTCCTACGAGCAGTACTTC	CASSLSSGQGFSYEQYF
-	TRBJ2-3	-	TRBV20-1	TGTGGAGCGGTACAGGGAGATACGCAGTATTTT	CGAVQGDTQYF
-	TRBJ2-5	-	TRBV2	TGTGCCAGCAGTGATGCTCGGGGGCAAGAGACCCAGTACTTC	CASSDARGQETQYF
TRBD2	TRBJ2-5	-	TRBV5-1	TGCGCCAGCAGCTTGATGGCGGGAGGAGAGACCCAGTACTTC	CASSLMAGGETQYF
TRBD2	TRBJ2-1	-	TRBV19	TGTGCCAGTGGTAAAGCGGGAGTTTCCTACAATGAGCAGTTCTTC	CASGKAGVSYNEQFF
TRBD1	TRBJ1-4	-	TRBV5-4	TGTGCCAGCAGCGACCGGACAGGGATCGGCGAAAAACTGTTTTTT	CASSDRTGIGEKLFF
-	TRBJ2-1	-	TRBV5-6	TGTGCCAGCAGCCTCCGGTATGCCCACAATGAGCAGTTCTTC	CASSLRYAHNEQFF
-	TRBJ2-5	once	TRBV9	TGTGCCAGCAGCGCAATGCAGGGGTCGGGGGAGACCCAGTACTTC	CASSAMQGSGETQYF
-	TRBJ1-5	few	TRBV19	TGTGCCAGTAGTATATCAAGAGGGATGGGACAGCCCCAGCATTTT	CASSISRGMGQPQHF
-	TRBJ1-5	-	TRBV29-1	TGCAGCCTGGGGGGGATCGGGTGCAATCAGCCCCAGCATTTT	CSLGGIGCNQPQHF
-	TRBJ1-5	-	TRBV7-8	TGTGCCAGCAGCTTAGGTCACAATCAGCCCCAGCATTTT	CASSLGHNQPQHF
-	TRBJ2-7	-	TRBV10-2	TGCGCCAGCAGTACAGGGCGATTCTCCTACGAGCAGTACTTC	CASSTGRFSYEQYF
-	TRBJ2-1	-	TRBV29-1	TGCAGCGTTGAACCTTTAGCGACAAGCTCCTACAATGAGCAGTTCTTC	CSVEPLATSSYNEQFF
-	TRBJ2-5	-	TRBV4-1	TGCGCCAGCAGCCAAGAAGGGGGGGAGATGGAGACCCAGTACTTC	CASSQEGGEMETQYF
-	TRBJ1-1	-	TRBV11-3	TGTGCCAGCAGCTTAGATTTGGGGGGGCGATCTGAAGCTTTCTTT	CASSLDLGGRSEAFF
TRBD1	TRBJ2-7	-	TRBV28	TGTGCCAGCAGTGCCTCTGACAGGGTCGAGCAGTACTTC	CASSASDRVEQYF
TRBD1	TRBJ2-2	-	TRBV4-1	TGCGCCAGCAGCCAAGATCCGGCCAGGGGGCTCACCGGGGAGCTGTTTTTT	CASSQDPARGLTGELFF
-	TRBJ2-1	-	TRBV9	TGTGCCAGCAGCATAACGGGACACTACAATGAGCAGTTCTTC	CASSITGHYNEQFF
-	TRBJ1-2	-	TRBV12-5	TGTGCTAGTGGTTTAGGCGGCGTTGTGGGCTACACCTTC	CASGLGGVVGYTF
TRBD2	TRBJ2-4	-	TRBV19	TGTGCCAGTAGGGCCCAATCGGGGGGGGCCAAAAACATTCAGTACTTC	CASRAQSGGAKNIQYF
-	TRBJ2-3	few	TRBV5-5	TGTGCCAGCAGCTTTCGAGGGTACCACACAGATACGCAGTATTTT	CASSFRGYHTDTQYF
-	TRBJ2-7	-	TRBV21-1	TGTGCCAGCAGCGTCTGGACAGGCTCCTACGAGCAGTACTTC	CASSVWTGSYEQYF
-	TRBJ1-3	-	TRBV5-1	TGCGCCAGCAGCTTAGAGGTCACCTCAAACACCATATATTTT	CASSLEVTSNTIYF
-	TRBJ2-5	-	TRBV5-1	TGCGCCAGCAGCTTGGCCGAAGAGACCCAGTACTTC	CASSLAEETQYF
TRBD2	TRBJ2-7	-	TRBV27	TGTGCCAGCAGGACTGAAGAGGGACTAGCGGGAGTGTACGAGCAGTACTTC	CASRTEEGLAGVYEQYF
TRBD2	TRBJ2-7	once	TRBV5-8	TGTGCCAGCAGCTTGAGGCGGGGGATCTCCTACGAGCAGTACTTC	CASSLRRGISYEQYF
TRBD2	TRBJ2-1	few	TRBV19	TGTGCCAGTAGTATCAAAGCGGGAGGGCCCTACAATGAGCAGTTCTTC	CASSIKAGGPYNEQFF
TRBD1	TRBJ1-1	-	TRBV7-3	TGTGCCAGCAGCTTCCAACAGGGGACTGAAGCTTTCTTT	CASSFQQGTEAFF
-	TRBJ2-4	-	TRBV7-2	TGTGCCAGCAGCTTTGAGGAGGTGGACATTCAGTACTTC	CASSFEEVDIQYF
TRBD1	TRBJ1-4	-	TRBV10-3	TGTGCCACTTTGGACAGGTTTGCAACTAATGAAAAACTGTTTTTT	CATLDRFATNEKLFF
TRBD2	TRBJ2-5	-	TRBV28	TGTGCCAGCAGAAAGACTAGCGGGACATTAGAGACCCAGTACTTC	CASRKTSGTLETQYF
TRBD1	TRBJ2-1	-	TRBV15	TGTGCCACCAGGCGGACAGGGGGCTACAATGAGCAGTTCTTC	CATRRTGGYNEQFF
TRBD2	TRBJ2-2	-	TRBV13	TGTGCCAGCAGCTCCAGACTAGCGGGAGGGCGCACCGGGGAGCTGTTTTTT	CASSSRLAGGRTGELFF
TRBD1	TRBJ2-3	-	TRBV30	TGTGCCTGGAGCAAGCGGACAGGGGGCCCAGATACGCAGTATTTT	CAWSKRTGGPDTQYF
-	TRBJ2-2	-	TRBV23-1	TGCGCCAGCAGCCGCAGGGCCACCGGGGAGCTGTTTTTT	CASSRRATGELFF
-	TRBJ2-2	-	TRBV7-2	TGTGCCAGCAGCTTAGTCCGGAACACCGGGGAGCTGTTTTTT	CASSLVRNTGELFF
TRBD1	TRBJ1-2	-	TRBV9	TGTGCCAGCAGGACTCAGGGGGCGGTTTATGGCTACACCTTC	CASRTQGAVYGYTF
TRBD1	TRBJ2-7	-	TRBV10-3	TGTGCCATCAGTGCGCCGGGACAGAGGGGCGAGCAGTACTTC	CAISAPGQRGEQYF
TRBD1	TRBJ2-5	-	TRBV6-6	TGTGCCAGCATTCTGAGGACAGGGGTAGGGGAGACCCAGTACTTC	CASILRTGVGETQYF
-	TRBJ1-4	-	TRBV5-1	TGCGCCAGCAGCTCCATACCAGGGAGGGGACTGTTTTTT	CASSSIPGRGLFF
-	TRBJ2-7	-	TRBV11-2	TGTGCCAGCAGCTCCCGGGACAAGACCTACGAGCAGTACTTC	CASSSRDKTYEQYF
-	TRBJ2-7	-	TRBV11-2	TGTGCCAGCAGCTTTAGTCGTCTAGTGGACGAGCAGTACTTC	CASSFSRLVDEQYF